The 14 T cell receptor beta chains below were found in one sample sequenced in a study of OX40 agonist ivuxolimab in advanced cancers. The assay was immunoSEQ multiplex PCR, and TCRdb's table has in-frame clones only and misses some. The table has about 70,000 clones, approximately 86% seen once. This specimen consisted of CD4+ or CD8+ T cells sorted from blood, obtained in a trial of the OX40 agonist ivuxolimab. The receptors shown here come from an adult with an advanced solid tumor such as melanoma, head and neck, liver or kidney cancer.

The chain couples TRBV5-1 to TRBJ2-1, with TRBD2 identical over 13 bases. The V gene's germline CDR1 is SGHRS and CDR2 YFSETQ. The length of the CDR3 is 19 residues. After removal of 4 bases from V and 9 bases from J, the junction contained 19 bases not matched to a gene. CDR3 nucleotide sequence: TGCGCCAGCAGCCTCGAGGGATTCCTGGGGACTAGCGGGAATAGTGAGCAGTTCTTC. Residues: CASSLEGFLGTSGNSEQFF.

V and J are TRBV5-1 and TRBJ1-1; TRBD1 matches 7 bases. This CDR3 has 13 amino acids. In germline, CDR1 is SGHRS, CDR2 YFSETQ. The J segment lost 6 bases and the V segment lost 1 base, leaving 3 bases of the junction unmatched. The CDR3: CASSLYDRAEAFF. The CDR3 DNA follows: TGCGCCAGCAGCTTGTATGACAGGGCTGAAGCTTTCTTT.

V is TRBV18 and J is TRBJ1-5, with D possibly TRBD1 on 6 matching bases. Germline CDR1 and CDR2: KGHSH and LQKENI. Trimming stripped 2 bases from V and 6 bases from J, with 14 bases between. This CDR3 has 15 amino acids. The CDR3 here is CASSPGQGGGQPQHF. In DNA, the CDR3 is TGTGCCAGCTCACCAGGCCAGGGAGGGGGTCAGCCCCAGCATTTT.

CDR3: CASSLGDRGTYEQYF. Here the CDR3 DNA reads TGTGCCAGCAGCCTTGGGGACAGGGGGACCTACGAGCAGTACTTC. The chain combines TRBV9 with TRBJ2-7; 11 positions agree with TRBD1. The CDR3 is made up of 15 amino acids. With 4 bases clipped from V and 2 bases from J, the junction kept 5 bases outside the gene matches. The germline CDR1 and CDR2 sequences are SGDLS and YYNGEE.

This clone was detected only once. The J gene is TRBJ2-5, the V gene TRBV7-7; 7 bases map to TRBD1. The CDR3 sequence is 13 residues long. Germline V gives CDR1 SSHAT, CDR2 FNYEAQ (reference sequence). The V gene end was trimmed by 4 bases and the J gene end by 4 bases; junction bases not matched to a gene: 3. The CDR3 DNA reads as TGTGCCAGCAGCTACCACAGGGGAGAGACCCAGTACTTC. It is translated as CASSYHRGETQYF.

This chain uses TRBV11-2 with TRBJ2-7, with unresolved D. This CDR3 region has 16 residues. Germline-derived CDR1 and CDR2 are SGHAT and FQNNGV. V dropped 1 base and J dropped 2 bases, with 15 bases sitting between them. Here the CDR3 DNA reads TGTGCCAGCAGCTTAGGTGGCAACACCTTCCCCTACGAGCAGTACTTC. Translating it yields CASSLGGNTFPYEQYF.

The CDR3 here is CASSKTSGTSYNEQFF. As DNA, the CDR3 is TGCGCCAGCTCCAAGACTAGCGGGACCTCCTACAATGAGCAGTTCTTC. The chain carries TRBV5-1 and TRBJ2-1; 11 bases are a match to TRBD2. CDR3 size: 16 residues. Trimming removed 7 bases from V and 0 bases from J; junction bases left unmatched: 6. Germline-derived CDR1 and CDR2 are SGHRS and YFSETQ. Complete variable domain (other parts from reference TRBV5-1 and TRBJ2-1): KAGVTQTPRYLIKTRGQQVTLSCSPISGHRSVSWYQQTPGQGLQFLFEYFSETQRNKGNFPGRFSGRQFSNSRSEMNVSTLELGDSALYLCASSKTSGTSYNEQFFGPGTRLTVL.

This clone showed up just a few times. This chain joins TRBV19 and TRBJ1-2, with D maybe TRBD1 (6 bases). The ends were cut back, 6 bases at V and 4 bases at J, with 9 bases in the middle. This CDR3 is 12 amino acids long. CDR1 is LNHDA, CDR2 SQIVND, per germline (reference sequence). The CDR3 loop reads CASSRTAYGYTF. The CDR3 DNA sequence: TGTGCCAGTAGCCGGACAGCCTATGGCTACACCTTC.

This chain links TRBV6-6 with TRBJ2-1, with 8 nucleotides matching TRBD1. CDR3 length: 12 residues. Germline assignment: CDR1 MNHNY and CDR2 SVGAGI (reference sequence). J lost 13 bases, V lost 2 bases, and 4 bases had no gene match. CDR3 sequence: CASSYVTGVQFF. CDR3 nucleotides: TGTGCCAGCAGTTACGTGACAGGGGTTCAGTTCTTC.

The rearrangement joins TRBV5-4 to TRBJ1-1, with 10 positions matching TRBD1. Germline V lookup: CDR1 SGHNT, CDR2 YYREEE (reference sequence). This CDR3 is built from 15 residues. With 3 bases clipped from V and 5 bases from J, the junction kept 7 bases outside the gene matches. The CDR3, as DNA: TGTGCCAGCAGCTACCGGGACAGGGGAATAACTGAAGCTTTCTTT. Its protein is CASSYRDRGITEAFF. The whole variable domain, remainder taken from reference TRBV5-4 and TRBJ1-1, is ETGVTQSPTHLIKTRGQQVTLRCSSQSGHNTVSWYQQALGQGPQFIFQYYREEENGRGNFPPRFSGLQFPNYSSELNVNALELDDSALYLCASSYRDRGITEAFFGQGTRLTVV.

The J gene is TRBJ1-5, the V gene TRBV6-1, with D perhaps matching TRBD1 (5 bases). The CDR3 is 15 amino acids. CDR1 and CDR2 from the germline V gene are MNHNS and SASEGT. V was cut by 1 base and J by 4 bases, with 11 bases left in between. CDR3 in amino acids: CASSEGGGFNQPQHF. The CDR3 DNA sequence: TGTGCCAGCAGTGAAGGGGGGGGTTTTAATCAGCCCCAGCATTTT.

The chain couples TRBV6-5 to TRBJ2-1, with D perhaps assigned TRBD1 or TRBD2 (5 bases each). Trimming stripped 5 bases from V and 6 bases from J, with 14 bases between. The CDR3 contains 14 residues. Germline V gene data show CDR1 as MNHEY and CDR2 as SVGAGI. CDR3 sequence: CASSGSGGVNEQFF. The DNA of the CDR3 is TGTGCCAGCAGTGGGAGTGGGGGAGTCAATGAGCAGTTCTTC.

The chain employs TRBV27 and TRBJ1-5; weak D call: TRBD1 (6 bases). Trimming stripped 6 bases from V and 6 bases from J, with 12 bases between. CDR3 length equals 13 residues. Germline CDR1 reads MNHEY; CDR2 reads SMNVEV (reference sequence). CDR3 nucleotides: TGTGCCAGCAGAGGGGGGCAGTTTCAGCCCCAGCATTTT. Translating it yields CASRGGQFQPQHF.

This rearrangement joins TRBV19 to TRBJ2-1, with D possibly matching TRBD1 (6 bases). Germline V gives CDR1 LNHDA, CDR2 SQIVND (reference sequence). The CDR3 is made up of 16 amino acids. The V end lost 3 bases, the J end lost 4 bases, and 16 bases lay between the germline ends. CDR3 protein: CASSIGADSPYNEQFF. The CDR3 DNA sequence: TGTGCCAGTAGTATTGGTGCGGACAGCCCATACAATGAGCAGTTCTTC.